What follows is one T cell receptor beta chain and its context. No antigen is known for it. TCRdb analysed the reads with MiXCR anew, one entry per CDR3 protein. The sample lists 110,000 or so distinct CDR3 sequences, roughly 30% seen once, with roughly 40% in the top ten. The record originates from a study of T cell repertoires in cytomegalovirus infection. For the study at large: Shared public TCR beta signatures pointed to both CMV infection and a matching HLA type.

The CDR3 loop spans 16 amino acids. Germline V lookup: CDR1 MGHRA, CDR2 YSYEKL. Trimming cost V 1 base and J 7 bases, with 17 bases left between them. Study conclusions and caveats: What dominated the ex vivo response were HLA-C-restricted CMV-specific TCR beta clonotypes.

The chain recombines TRBV4-1 with TRBJ2-1; weak D call: TRBD2 (7 bases). This clonotype originated in a human donor in good health (CMV status not recorded). Some clones in this sample may be carry-over from other donors' samples. Sequenced material: CD8+ T cells from cultured PBMCs, taken from culture after CMV antigen stimulation. In DNA form, the CDR3 reads TGCGCCAGCAGCCAAGTTGGGACGGGGGGCGGGAATGAGCAGTTCTTC. Its protein product is CASSQVGTGGGNEQFF.